This record covers a single T cell receptor (beta chain). A quantity of roughly 0.5 to 1 ug RNA underwent reverse transcription using random hexamers. TCRdb fed the immunoSEQ multiplex PCR reads into MiXCR, producing one record per CDR3 protein. The data contain 150,000 or so distinct CDR3 sequences, about 95% of them singletons. These data originate in a study of CD8 T cells in Susac syndrome. V was pared by 4 bases and J by 1 base, with 7 bases of the junction left unmatched. CDR1 and CDR2 (germline): SGDLS, YYNGEE. The CDR3 extends over 16 amino acids. Sequencing input: CD8+ T cells from PBMCs. The chain is built from TRBV9 and TRBJ1-5; TRBD1 aligns across 8 bases. The origin of this receptor is a human donor with multiple sclerosis. For the CDR3, the DNA is TGTGCCAGCAGCCTAGGACAGGGCTCGAGCAATCAGCCCCAGCATTTT. It encodes CASSLGQGSSNQPQHF.